Sequencing of this T cell receptor beta chain was carried out in a study of OX40 agonist ivuxolimab in advanced cancers. Study details: The patients got ivuxolimab, which is an agonistic anti-OX40 (CD134) antibody. With a range of roughly 20 to 80, age averaged about 59 years, and around 80% were male.

Blood was sampled at baseline, cycle 4 day 1, and cycle 7 day 1. Sequencing was performed with immunoSEQ multiplex PCR; in TCRdb, only in-frame clones are kept and a portion is missing. The table lists some 80,000 clones, more than 90% of them singletons. CDR3 size: 16 residues. Germline-derived CDR1 and CDR2 are SGDLS and YYNGEE. V dropped 0 bases and J dropped 4; count of bases not matched to a gene: 4. The sample in question was CD4+ or CD8+ T cells sorted from blood, obtained in a trial of the OX40 agonist ivuxolimab. The sequence was obtained from an adult with an advanced solid tumor such as melanoma, head and neck, liver or kidney cancer. The genes are TRBV9 and TRBJ1-5; 10 positions match TRBD1. The CDR3 spells CASSVVRDRGNQPQHF. The CDR3 nucleotides are TGTGCCAGCAGCGTAGTCCGGGACAGGGGAAATCAGCCCCAGCATTTT.